The 17 T cell receptor beta chains below come from one sample, sequenced in a study of a mutant IDH1 vaccine in newly diagnosed glioma (dated by TCRdb to 2020 to 2023). The sample's time point, from its label and the paper: week 23, last vaccination. Each vaccine dose, consisting of 300 ug of a 20-mer mutant IDH1 peptide in Montanide, was administered subcutaneously with topical imiquimod. These receptors' antigens are unknown. The library came from the immunoSEQ multiplex PCR assay. TCRdb provides this immuneACCESS table in a form limited to in-frame rearrangements. Some clones are lacking; in checked studies, under half of them reflect an unresolved V gene, and why the rest are absent is not known. The sample table records under 50,000 clones; around 93% of these occur just once. The ten biggest clones cover roughly 3.9% of the sample. Sequences were derived from PBMCs, sampled from a glioma patient whose treatment included an IDH1 peptide vaccine. The receptors stem from a man aged 50 to 59 with glioma.

The chain couples TRBV19 to TRBJ2-1; D remains unclear. Trimming took off 3 bases at V and 5 bases at J, with 11 bases between the two ends. This CDR3 contains 14 residues. Per germline, CDR1 LNHDA and CDR2 SQIVND (reference sequence). CDR3 in amino acids: CASSIWGAHNEQFF. The CDR3 bases are TGTGCCAGTAGTATTTGGGGTGCCCACAATGAGCAGTTCTTC. The complete variable domain, with remaining parts taken from reference TRBV19 and TRBJ2-1, reads DGGITQSPKYLFRKEGQNVTLSCEQNLNHDAMYWYRQDPGQGLRLIYYSQIVNDFQKGDIAEGYSVSREKKESFPLTVTSAQKNPTAFYLCASSIWGAHNEQFFGPGTRLTVL.

The chain carries TRBV7-9 and TRBJ2-3; D may be TRBD1 or TRBD2 (5 bases each). The CDR3 runs to 15 residues. Germline CDR1 reads SEHNR; CDR2 reads FQNEAQ (reference sequence). Trimming cost V 11 bases and J 1 base, with 19 bases left between them. The CDR3 region is CAASGRRGGTDTQYF. The CDR3 DNA follows: TGTGCCGCCAGCGGTCGACGAGGGGGCACAGATACGCAGTATTTT.

The J gene is TRBJ2-6, the V gene TRBV27; 10 bases are shared with TRBD1. The ends lost 3 bases at V and 1 base at J; junction bases unmatched: 9. Germline lookup yields CDR1 MNHEY and CDR2 SMNVEV (reference sequence). The CDR3 contains 19 residues. Written as DNA, the CDR3 is TGTGCCAGCAGTTTTTATGTAGGGACAGGGGTGTCTGGGGCCAACGTCCTGACTTTC. As protein: CASSFYVGTGVSGANVLTF.

The gene calls are TRBV9 and TRBJ2-7; TRBD1 matches at 8 bases. J was trimmed by 0 bases and V by 0 bases; bases with no gene match: 14. Looked up from germline, CDR1 is SGDLS and CDR2 is YYNGEE. This CDR3 is built from 19 residues. CDR3 region: CASSVVGGRGLHSSYEQYF. In nucleotides, the CDR3 is TGTGCCAGCAGCGTAGTTGGTGGCAGGGGGCTCCATAGCTCCTACGAGCAGTACTTC.

In DNA, the CDR3 is TGTGCCAGCAGCTCAGGGACAGGGCTAACCTACGAGCAGTACTTC. Translation: CASSSGTGLTYEQYF. The rearrangement links TRBV7-8 to TRBJ2-7; 9 bases map to TRBD1. V was pared by 4 bases and J by 2 bases, with 6 bases of the junction left unmatched. The CDR3 contains 15 residues. Per germline, CDR1 SGHVS and CDR2 FQNEAQ.

The rearrangement uses TRBV4-3 and TRBJ2-6; 7 bases align to TRBD2. Germline lookup yields CDR1 LGHNA and CDR2 YSLEER. The CDR3 length is 17 residues. V shed 1 base and J 1 base; nucleotides not matched to a gene: 4. The CDR3 DNA is TGCGCCAGCAGCCAAGCCCCGGGGGGTTCTGGGGCCAACGTCCTGACTTTC. This sequence encodes CASSQAPGGSGANVLTF.

The rearrangement links TRBV9 to TRBJ1-4, with a tentative D call TRBD1 (5 bases). CDR3 size: 16 residues. V lost 0 bases and J lost 0, with 9 bases in between. Germline CDR1 and CDR2: SGDLS and YYNGEE. CDR3 amino acids: CASSVGAGTTNEKLFF. CDR3 nucleotide sequence: TGTGCCAGCAGCGTAGGGGCAGGGACAACTAATGAAAAACTGTTTTTT.

CDR3 amino acids: CASSLGVAGGSYEQYF. In DNA form, the CDR3 reads TGTGCCAGCAGCTTAGGAGTGGCGGGAGGGTCCTACGAGCAGTACTTC. This chain connects TRBV11-2 to TRBJ2-7, with TRBD2 matching over 9 bases. This CDR3 has 16 amino acids. The J segment lost 1 base and the V segment lost 1 base, leaving 5 bases of the junction unmatched. The germline gives CDR1 SGHAT, CDR2 FQNNGV.

This clone appeared a few times. As DNA, the CDR3 is TGTGCCAGCAGTGAGAGGATAGCGGGGGGGTTAAATGAGCAGTTCTTC. It codes for CASSERIAGGLNEQFF. This chain joins TRBV2 and TRBJ2-1; 11 bases match TRBD2. J lost 7 bases, V lost 3 bases, and 8 bases had no gene match. Germline lookup yields CDR1 SNHLY and CDR2 FYNNEI. CDR3 length equals 16 residues.

This chain uses TRBV10-3 with TRBJ1-4; D remains unclear. Germline CDR1 reads ENHRY; CDR2 reads SYGVKD. Deletions cut 10 bases from V and 7 bases from J, with 13 bases between. The CDR3 is 12 residues long. The CDR3 protein is CATSNEGEKLFF. The CDR3 region has the DNA TGTGCCACCTCTAACGAGGGTGAAAAACTGTTTTTT.

V usage is TRBV19 and J usage is TRBJ1-1; tentative D call: TRBD1 (5 bases). The CDR3 consists of 15 residues. Deletions cut 1 base from V and 5 bases from J, with 14 bases between. Germline V gene data show CDR1 as LNHDA and CDR2 as SQIVND (reference sequence). The CDR3 region has the DNA TGTGCCAGTAGTATAGTAATGGGGGTGAGGACTGAAGCTTTCTTT. Translated, it gives CASSIVMGVRTEAFF. The full variable domain, in which reference TRBV19 and TRBJ1-1 provide the parts outside the CDR3, is DGGITQSPKYLFRKEGQNVTLSCEQNLNHDAMYWYRQDPGQGLRLIYYSQIVNDFQKGDIAEGYSVSREKKESFPLTVTSAQKNPTAFYLCASSIVMGVRTEAFFGQGTRLTVV.

The V gene is TRBV6-5, the J gene TRBJ1-1; D gene unclear. This CDR3 spans 13 amino acids. V was clipped by 6 bases and J by 4 bases, with 12 bases between them. Germline CDR1 MNHEY, CDR2 SVGAGI. CDR3 in amino acids: CASSRKRGTEAFF. In nucleotides, the CDR3 is TGTGCCAGCAGCCGAAAGAGAGGCACTGAAGCTTTCTTT.

Only a few counts were recorded for this clone. This chain uses TRBV9 with TRBJ2-5, with D perhaps matching TRBD1 or TRBD2 (5 bases each). Germline V gene data show CDR1 as SGDLS and CDR2 as YYNGEE. The CDR3 runs to 15 residues. The germline V and J ends were trimmed by 2 bases and 4 bases, with 15 bases remaining between them. The CDR3: CASSVEGGAGETQYF. The CDR3 DNA follows: TGTGCCAGCAGCGTCGAAGGTGGGGCGGGAGAGACCCAGTACTTC.

This clone came up a few times. The chain is built from TRBV5-1 and TRBJ2-3; 11 bases fit TRBD2. The CDR3 extends over 14 amino acids. The ends lost 8 bases at V and 6 bases at J; junction bases unmatched: 8. The germline V gene encodes CDR1 SGHRS and CDR2 YFSETQ. CDR3 nucleotides: TGCGCCAGTAAACTAGCGGGAGCCAGGGATACGCAGTATTTT. Its protein is CASKLAGARDTQYF.

In this sample, this clone turned up once. The chain uses TRBV27 and TRBJ1-2; D not certain. V lost 3 bases and J 2 bases, leaving 7 bases between the germline ends. CDR1 is MNHEY, CDR2 SMNVEV, per germline (reference sequence). The CDR3 consists of 13 residues. CDR3 sequence (DNA): TGTGCCAGCAGTTTGGGAGTGAACTATGGCTACACCTTC. Translation: CASSLGVNYGYTF.

This clone was observed once. The CDR3 DNA reads as TGTGCCAGCAGCCCGGGGGAACAGACCTACGAGCAGTACTTC. Its protein product is CASSPGEQTYEQYF. This chain links TRBV4-2 with TRBJ2-7, with D perhaps matching TRBD2 (6 bases). V was pared by 4 bases and J by 2 bases, with 12 bases between. This CDR3 region has 14 residues. Germline V gene data show CDR1 as LGHNA and CDR2 as YNFKEQ.

Remarks on this clone: At the DNA level, this CDR3 is encoded by other sequences in the same sample as well. The DNA of the CDR3 is TGTGCCAGCAGCCAAGAGATGGACAGGGAAGGGCAGCCCCAGCATTTT. Amino acid sequence: CASSQEMDREGQPQHF. This chain joins TRBV4-2 and TRBJ1-5, with 8 bases matching TRBD1. The CDR3 runs to 16 residues. V lost 0 bases, J lost 7 bases, and 8 bases stayed unmatched. Germline V CDR1 and CDR2: LGHNA, YNFKEQ.